This T cell receptor beta chain was identified in a study of T cell responses to AZD1222 COVID-19 vaccine. Study-level points and caveats: Females made up more of the donors, who were largely white British, and clonal diversity may have come out too low.

CDR3 length: 12 amino acids. The V and J ends lost 3 bases and 2 bases respectively, with 8 bases between them. The germline gives CDR1 DFQATT, CDR2 SNEGSKA (reference sequence). Data came from immunoSEQ multiplex PCR; TCRdb stores just in-frame clones and leaves some out. The repertoire holds about 110,000 clones, with around nine tenths as singletons. On this clone: Its antigen is currently unknown.

This TCR was sampled from an adult in good health. The input for sequencing was peripheral blood, taken on day 0 of AZD1222 vaccination. V usage is TRBV20-1 and J usage is TRBJ2-7; maybe TRBD2 (5 bases). In DNA, the CDR3 is TGCAGTGCTAGTACTAGAGCCTACGAGCAGTACTTC. This codes for CSASTRAYEQYF.